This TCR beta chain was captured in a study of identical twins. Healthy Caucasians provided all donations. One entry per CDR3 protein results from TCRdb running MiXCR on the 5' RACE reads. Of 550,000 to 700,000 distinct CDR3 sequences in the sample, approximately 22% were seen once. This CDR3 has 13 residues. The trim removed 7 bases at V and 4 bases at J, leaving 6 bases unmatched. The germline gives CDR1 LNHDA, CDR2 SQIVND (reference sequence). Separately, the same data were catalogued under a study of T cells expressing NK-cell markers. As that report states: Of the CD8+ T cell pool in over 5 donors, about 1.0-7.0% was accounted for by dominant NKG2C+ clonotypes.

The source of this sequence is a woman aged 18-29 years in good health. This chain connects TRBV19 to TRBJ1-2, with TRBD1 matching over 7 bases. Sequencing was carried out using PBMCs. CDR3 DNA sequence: TGTGCCAGTAACAAGGACAGGACCTATGGCTACACCTTC. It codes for CASNKDRTYGYTF.